The next 15 T cell receptor beta chains were all read from a single sample in a study of T cells in narcolepsy. Measured with immunoSEQ multiplex PCR; TCRdb has only the in-frame clones, and not every one. The sample contains tens of thousands of clones, just under 85% of which appear only once. Sequencing used CD45RA- memory CD4+ T cells from PBMCs. The receptors come from a human donor with narcolepsy.

V is TRBV29-1 and J is TRBJ2-5; tentatively, D is TRBD2 (5 bases). This CDR3 has 12 amino acids. V dropped 4 bases and J dropped 0 bases, with 6 bases sitting between them. CDR1 SQVTM and CDR2 ANQGSEA come from the germline V gene. The CDR3 nucleotides read TGCAGCGTTGGGGGAGACCAAGAGACCCAGTACTTC. Translation gives CSVGGDQETQYF.

V and J are TRBV7-2 and TRBJ2-1; TRBD2 matches at 7 bases. Germline lookup yields CDR1 SGHTA and CDR2 FQGNSA. This CDR3 comprises 14 residues. The V gene end was trimmed by 8 bases and the J gene end by 3 bases; junction bases not matched to a gene: 7. CDR3 DNA sequence: TGTGCCAGCGGCCCTAGCGGCCTCTACAATGAGCAGTTCTTC. Translated: CASGPSGLYNEQFF.

The chain recombines TRBV13 with TRBJ2-1; 7 bases map to TRBD2. This CDR3 spans 15 amino acids. V dropped 5 bases and J dropped 10; count of bases not matched to a gene: 14. Germline values: CDR1 PRHDT, CDR2 FYEKMQ (reference sequence). The CDR3 is CASSPLGGTGEEQFF. CDR3 DNA sequence: TGTGCCAGCAGCCCCCTCGGGGGGACGGGTGAGGAGCAGTTCTTC.

This chain links TRBV5-1 with TRBJ2-3, with 8 bases fitting TRBD2. Germline V gives CDR1 SGHRS, CDR2 YFSETQ. The CDR3 has 14 amino acids. V dropped 4 bases and J dropped 5; count of bases not matched to a gene: 6. The CDR3 reads CASSAGGRLDTQYF. Written as DNA, the CDR3 is TGCGCCAGCAGCGCGGGCGGGAGGTTAGATACGCAGTATTTT.

This chain joins TRBV14 and TRBJ2-1; D gene ambiguous. Trimming removed 1 base from V and 10 bases from J, with 11 bases in between. The length of the CDR3 is 13 residues. Per the germline V gene, CDR1 is SGHDN and CDR2 is FVKESK. CDR3 amino acids: CASSQVVFAEQFF. The CDR3 DNA sequence: TGTGCCAGCAGCCAAGTCGTGTTTGCGGAGCAGTTCTTC.

The CDR3 DNA sequence: TGCGCCAGCAGCCAAGTCGGTAGCGGGCTGAATTCTGGGGCCAACGTCCTGACTTTC. Its translation is CASSQVGSGLNSGANVLTF. The chain couples TRBV4-3 to TRBJ2-6; TRBD2 matches 7 bases. The CDR3 is 19 amino acids. Germline V gene lookup returns CDR1 LGHNA and CDR2 YSLEER. V lost 1 base and J lost 1; bases outside the gene matches: 10.

This chain links TRBV10-3 with TRBJ2-1; no reliable D call. This CDR3 is built from 12 residues. Germline loops: CDR1 ENHRY, CDR2 SYGVKD. V lost 2 bases to trimming and J lost 6 bases, with 5 bases between them. The CDR3 spells CAISEGGNEQFF. In DNA form, the CDR3 reads TGTGCCATCAGTGAGGGTGGCAATGAGCAGTTCTTC.

V and J are TRBV5-1 and TRBJ2-1; 8 bases map to TRBD2. Germline CDR1 is SGHRS and CDR2 is YFSETQ. This CDR3 has 17 amino acids. V shed 4 bases, J shed 2 bases, and the junction held 11 bases outside the gene matches. The CDR3 coding sequence is TGCGCCAGCAGCCCGCTAAGTGGAGCGGGAGCCTACAATGAGCAGTTCTTC. Its protein product is CASSPLSGAGAYNEQFF.

The chain employs TRBV4-3 and TRBJ1-2, with D perhaps matching TRBD1 (6 bases). CDR3 length equals 15 residues. Germline V lookup: CDR1 LGHNA, CDR2 YSLEER. The V end lost 0 bases, the J end lost 2 bases, and 10 bases lay between the germline ends. DNA for the CDR3: TGCGCCAGCAGCCAAGAACTTACAGGGAACTATGGCTACACCTTC. This translates into CASSQELTGNYGYTF.

This clone was seen only once. The chain recombines TRBV19 with TRBJ2-7; 7 nucleotides line up with TRBD1. CDR3 length equals 13 residues. With V trimmed by 4 bases and J by 1 base, 1 base remained unmatched. Germline CDR1 is LNHDA and CDR2 is SQIVND (reference sequence). Written as DNA, the CDR3 is TGTGCCAGTAGTAAGGGACAGTCCTACGAGCAGTACTTC. Translation: CASSKGQSYEQYF. Supplemented by reference TRBV19 and TRBJ2-7, the full variable domain reads DGGITQSPKYLFRKEGQNVTLSCEQNLNHDAMYWYRQDPGQGLRLIYYSQIVNDFQKGDIAEGYSVSREKKESFPLTVTSAQKNPTAFYLCASSKGQSYEQYFGPGTRLTVT.

The chain couples TRBV2 to TRBJ2-7; perhaps TRBD1 as D (6 bases). V was pared by 6 bases and J by 2 bases, with 11 bases between. Germline V gene sequence: CDR1 SNHLY, CDR2 FYNNEI. The CDR3 length is 13 residues. This chain's CDR3 is CASRRGIPYEQYF. In DNA form, the CDR3 reads TGTGCCAGCAGAAGGGGGATACCCTACGAGCAGTACTTC.

The J gene is TRBJ1-1, the V gene TRBV5-4; 10 bases fit TRBD1. The junction had 9 bases not matched to a gene; V was cut back by 3 bases and J by 4 bases. This CDR3 is built from 16 residues. Germline CDR1 SGHNT, CDR2 YYREEE (reference sequence). The CDR3 protein is CASSSRDRGRSTEAFF. The CDR3, as DNA: TGTGCCAGCAGCTCCCGGGACAGGGGTCGGAGCACTGAAGCTTTCTTT.

The rearrangement uses TRBV7-2 and TRBJ2-5, with D tentatively TRBD1 (6 bases). The CDR3 is 12 amino acids. CDR1 and CDR2 from the germline V gene are SGHTA and FQGNSA. The V and J ends lost 5 bases and 7 bases respectively, with 11 bases between them. The CDR3 DNA reads TGTGCCAGCAGCCAGTTAGGGGGGACCCAGTACTTC. Its protein product is CASSQLGGTQYF. The full variable domain, its missing parts supplied by reference TRBV7-2 and TRBJ2-5, is GAGVSQSPSNKVTEKGKDVELRCDPISGHTALYWYRQSLGQGLEFLIYFQGNSAPDKSGLPSDRFSAERTGGSVSTLTIQRTQQEDSAVYLCASSQLGGTQYFGPGTRLLVL.

This chain connects TRBV27 to TRBJ1-2; TRBD1 agrees at 9 bases. V lost 6 bases and J lost 2; bases outside the gene matches: 10. The CDR3 sequence is 16 residues long. Germline V gene data show CDR1 as MNHEY and CDR2 as SMNVEV (reference sequence). CDR3 nucleotide sequence: TGTGCCAGCAGGGACACTGACAGGGGGACGAACTATGGCTACACCTTC. Amino acids: CASRDTDRGTNYGYTF.

This clone occurred a few times. The V call is TRBV9, the J call TRBJ2-7, with D tentatively TRBD1 or TRBD2 (5 bases each). V dropped 5 bases and J dropped 2 bases, with 17 bases sitting between them. Germline-derived CDR1 and CDR2 are SGDLS and YYNGEE. This CDR3 has 15 residues. The CDR3 sequence: CASSTGTLGTYEQYF. The CDR3 region has the DNA TGTGCCAGCAGTACGGGGACCTTAGGAACCTACGAGCAGTACTTC.